This entry features one T cell receptor (beta chain) sequence. Its matching antigen is unknown. This table comes from immunoSEQ multiplex PCR, and its TCRdb copy is limited to in-frame clones, with some not included. The sample includes 35,000 to 55,000 clones, none of them occurring once. This sample is part of a study of T cells after posttransplantation cyclophosphamide. Notes on the study in general: Later post-transplant blood repertoires were often dominated by donor CD8+ memory clones. TRB overlap between skin or GI tissue T cells and blood was limited. TRB clonality was highly associated with recipient CMV seropositivity and reactivation.

The CDR3 runs 14 residues. Trimming took 8 bases from V and 4 from J; bases not matched to a gene: 8. Germline lookup yields CDR1 MNHEY and CDR2 SMNVEV (reference sequence). Peripheral blood was collected from the related graft donor on the marrow donation day. The clonotype was recovered from a man in his forties or fifties in good health, CMV-negative, and a related stem cell transplant donor. The chain combines TRBV27 with TRBJ1-2; 9 bases are a match to TRBD1. The sample consisted of PBMCs. CDR3 nucleotide sequence: TGTGCCAGCGGCAGGACAGGGGCTGGCTATGGCTACACCTTC. It translates to CASGRTGAGYGYTF.